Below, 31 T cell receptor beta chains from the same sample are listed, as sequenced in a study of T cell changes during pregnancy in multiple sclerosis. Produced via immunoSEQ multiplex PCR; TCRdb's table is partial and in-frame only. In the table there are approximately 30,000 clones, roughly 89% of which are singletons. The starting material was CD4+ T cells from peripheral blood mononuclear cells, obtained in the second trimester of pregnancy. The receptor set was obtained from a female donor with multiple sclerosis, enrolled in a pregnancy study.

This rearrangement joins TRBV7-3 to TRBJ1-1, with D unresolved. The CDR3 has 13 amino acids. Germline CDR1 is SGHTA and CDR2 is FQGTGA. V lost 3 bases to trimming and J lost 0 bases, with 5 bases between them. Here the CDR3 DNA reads TGTGCCAGCAGCTTCCAGATGAACACTGAAGCTTTCTTT. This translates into CASSFQMNTEAFF.

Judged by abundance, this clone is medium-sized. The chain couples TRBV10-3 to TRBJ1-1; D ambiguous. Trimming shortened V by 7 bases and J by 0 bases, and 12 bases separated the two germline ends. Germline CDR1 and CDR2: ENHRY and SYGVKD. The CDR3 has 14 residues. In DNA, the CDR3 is TGTGCCATCAAAGAGTCAGCAATGAACACTGAAGCTTTCTTT. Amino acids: CAIKESAMNTEAFF.

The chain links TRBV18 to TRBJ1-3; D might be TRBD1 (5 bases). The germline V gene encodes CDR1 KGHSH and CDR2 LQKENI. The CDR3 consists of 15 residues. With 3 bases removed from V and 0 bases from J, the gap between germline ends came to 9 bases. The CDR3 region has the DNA TGTGCCAGCTCACCGAGACAGAACTCTGGAAACACCATATATTTT. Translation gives CASSPRQNSGNTIYF.

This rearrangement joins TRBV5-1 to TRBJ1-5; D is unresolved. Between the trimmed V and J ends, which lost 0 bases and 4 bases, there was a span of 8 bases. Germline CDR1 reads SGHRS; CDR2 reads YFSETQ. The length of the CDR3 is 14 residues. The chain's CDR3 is CASSLGGENQPQHF. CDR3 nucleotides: TGCGCCAGCAGCTTGGGAGGAGAAAATCAGCCCCAGCATTTT.

Here the CDR3 DNA reads TGTGCCAGCAGTCTAGGGCCAGGGCCTAACTATGGCTACACCTTC. Its protein is CASSLGPGPNYGYTF. V gene TRBV2 combines with J gene TRBJ1-2; TRBD1 might be the D (5 bases). With 5 bases removed from V and 0 bases from J, the gap between germline ends came to 13 bases. Germline V gives CDR1 SNHLY, CDR2 FYNNEI. CDR3 size: 15 residues.

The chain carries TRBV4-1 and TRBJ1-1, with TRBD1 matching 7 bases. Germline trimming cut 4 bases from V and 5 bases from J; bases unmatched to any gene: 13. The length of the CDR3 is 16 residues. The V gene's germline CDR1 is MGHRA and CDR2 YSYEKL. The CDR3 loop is CASSLGEGARKTEAFF. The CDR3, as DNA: TGCGCCAGCAGCCTAGGAGAGGGGGCTCGGAAGACTGAAGCTTTCTTT.

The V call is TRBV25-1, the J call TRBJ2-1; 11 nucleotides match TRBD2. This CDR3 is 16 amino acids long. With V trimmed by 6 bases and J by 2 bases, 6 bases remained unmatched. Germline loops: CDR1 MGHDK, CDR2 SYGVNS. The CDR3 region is CASRLAGAQTYNEQFF. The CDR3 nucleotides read TGTGCCAGCAGACTAGCGGGGGCCCAAACCTACAATGAGCAGTTCTTC.

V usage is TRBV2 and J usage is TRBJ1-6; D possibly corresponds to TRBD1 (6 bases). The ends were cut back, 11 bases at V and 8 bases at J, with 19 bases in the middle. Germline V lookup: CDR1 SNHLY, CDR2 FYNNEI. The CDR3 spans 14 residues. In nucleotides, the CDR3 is TGTGCCGGACGGACAGTCTCGTATGATTCACCCCTCCACTTT. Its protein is CAGRTVSYDSPLHF.

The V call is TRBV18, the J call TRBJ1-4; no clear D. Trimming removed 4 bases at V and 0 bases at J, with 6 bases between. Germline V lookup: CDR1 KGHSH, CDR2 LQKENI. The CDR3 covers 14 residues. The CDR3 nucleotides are TGTGCCAGCTCACTCCGGGCAACTAATGAAAAACTGTTTTTT. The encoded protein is CASSLRATNEKLFF.

CDR3 in amino acids: CASSFGQAYSPLHF. The CDR3 coding sequence is TGTGCCAGCAGTTTTGGTCAGGCTTATTCACCCCTCCACTTT. This chain links TRBV28 with TRBJ1-6; D is unresolved. V lost 3 bases, J lost 8 bases, and 11 bases lay in between. Germline assignment: CDR1 MDHEN and CDR2 SYDVKM. This CDR3 is 14 amino acids long.

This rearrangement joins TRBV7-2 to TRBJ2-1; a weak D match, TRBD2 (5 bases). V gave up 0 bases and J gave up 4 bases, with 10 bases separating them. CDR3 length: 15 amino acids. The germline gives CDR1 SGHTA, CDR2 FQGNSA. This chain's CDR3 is CASSLAAGPYNEQFF. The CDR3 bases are TGTGCCAGCAGCTTAGCGGCGGGCCCTTACAATGAGCAGTTCTTC.

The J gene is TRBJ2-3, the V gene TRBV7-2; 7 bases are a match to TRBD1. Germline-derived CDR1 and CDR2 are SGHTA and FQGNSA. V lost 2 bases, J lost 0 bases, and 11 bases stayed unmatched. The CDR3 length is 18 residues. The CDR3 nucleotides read TGTGCCAGCAGCTTACCTTCCGGGACAGCCATTAGCACAGATACGCAGTATTTT. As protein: CASSLPSGTAISTDTQYF.

This chain's CDR3 is CASSSTGTGADEQYF. CDR3 in DNA: TGTGCCAGCAGCTCGACCGGGACAGGGGCCGACGAGCAGTACTTC. The chain couples TRBV5-4 to TRBJ2-7; the match to TRBD1 covers 10 bases. The junction had 8 bases not matched to a gene; V was cut back by 3 bases and J by 5 bases. Per germline, CDR1 SGHNT and CDR2 YYREEE (reference sequence). The CDR3 spans 15 residues.

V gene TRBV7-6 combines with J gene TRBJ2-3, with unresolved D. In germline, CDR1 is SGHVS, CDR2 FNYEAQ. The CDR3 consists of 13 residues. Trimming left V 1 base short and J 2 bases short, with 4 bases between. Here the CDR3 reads CASSLGPTDTQYF. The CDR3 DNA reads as TGTGCCAGCAGCTTAGGGCCCACAGATACGCAGTATTTT.

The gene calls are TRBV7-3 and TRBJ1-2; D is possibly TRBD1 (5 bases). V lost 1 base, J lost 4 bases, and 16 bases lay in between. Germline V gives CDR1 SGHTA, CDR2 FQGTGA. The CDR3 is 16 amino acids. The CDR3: CASSLIGAGRAYGYTF. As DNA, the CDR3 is TGTGCCAGCAGCTTAATCGGGGCCGGGAGGGCCTATGGCTACACCTTC.

This chain's CDR3 is CASSDSDYEQYF. The CDR3, as DNA: TGTGCCAGCAGTGACAGCGACTACGAGCAGTACTTC. The rearrangement joins TRBV6-1 to TRBJ2-7; no clear D gene. The CDR3 length is 12 residues. V was clipped by 3 bases and J by 3 bases, with 6 bases between them. The V gene's germline CDR1 is MNHNS and CDR2 SASEGT.

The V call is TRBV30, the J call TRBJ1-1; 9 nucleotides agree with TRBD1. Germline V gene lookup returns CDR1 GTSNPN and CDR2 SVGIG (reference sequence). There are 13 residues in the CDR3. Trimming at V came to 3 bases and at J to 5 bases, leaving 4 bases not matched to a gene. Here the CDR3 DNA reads TGTGCCTGGAGAGGGACAGGGAGGACTGAAGCTTTCTTT. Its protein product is CAWRGTGRTEAFF.

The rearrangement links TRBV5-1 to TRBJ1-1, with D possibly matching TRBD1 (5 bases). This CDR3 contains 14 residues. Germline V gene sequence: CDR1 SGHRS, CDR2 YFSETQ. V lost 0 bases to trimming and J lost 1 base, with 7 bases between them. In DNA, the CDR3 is TGCGCCAGCAGCTTGGAAAGGGGGAACACTGAAGCTTTCTTT. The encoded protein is CASSLERGNTEAFF.

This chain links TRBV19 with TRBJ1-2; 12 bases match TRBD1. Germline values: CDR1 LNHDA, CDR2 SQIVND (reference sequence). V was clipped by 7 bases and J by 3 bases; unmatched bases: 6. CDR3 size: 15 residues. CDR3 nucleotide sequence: TGTGCCAGTACGACCGGGACAGGGGGCGACTATGGCTACACCTTC. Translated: CASTTGTGGDYGYTF.

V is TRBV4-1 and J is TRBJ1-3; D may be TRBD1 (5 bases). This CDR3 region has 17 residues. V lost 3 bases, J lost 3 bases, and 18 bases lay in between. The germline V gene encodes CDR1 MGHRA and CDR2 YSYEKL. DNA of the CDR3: TGCGCCAGCAGCCAGGACCCCGCGGGGGGAAGTGGAAACACCATATATTTT. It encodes CASSQDPAGGSGNTIYF.

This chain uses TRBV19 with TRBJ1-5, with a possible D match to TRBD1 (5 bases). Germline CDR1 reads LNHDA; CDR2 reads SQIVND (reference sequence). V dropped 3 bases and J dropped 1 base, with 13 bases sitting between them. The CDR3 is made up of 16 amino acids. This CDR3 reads CASSIEAGISNQPQHF. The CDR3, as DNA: TGTGCCAGTAGTATCGAGGCAGGGATCAGCAATCAGCCCCAGCATTTT. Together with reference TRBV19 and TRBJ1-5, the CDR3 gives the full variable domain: DGGITQSPKYLFRKEGQNVTLSCEQNLNHDAMYWYRQDPGQGLRLIYYSQIVNDFQKGDIAEGYSVSREKKESFPLTVTSAQKNPTAFYLCASSIEAGISNQPQHFGDGTRLSIL.

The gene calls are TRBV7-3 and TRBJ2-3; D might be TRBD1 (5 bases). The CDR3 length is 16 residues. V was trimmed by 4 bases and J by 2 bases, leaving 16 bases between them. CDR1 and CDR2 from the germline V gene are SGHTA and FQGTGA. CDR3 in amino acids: CASSSSSGASTDTQYF. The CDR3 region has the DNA TGTGCCAGCAGCTCATCCTCTGGGGCCTCCACAGATACGCAGTATTTT.

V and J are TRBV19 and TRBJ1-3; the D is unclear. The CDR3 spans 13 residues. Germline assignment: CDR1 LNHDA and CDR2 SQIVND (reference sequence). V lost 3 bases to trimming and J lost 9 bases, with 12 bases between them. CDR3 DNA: TGTGCCAGTAGTATTCATAGGCCGGGCACCATATATTTT. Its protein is CASSIHRPGTIYF.

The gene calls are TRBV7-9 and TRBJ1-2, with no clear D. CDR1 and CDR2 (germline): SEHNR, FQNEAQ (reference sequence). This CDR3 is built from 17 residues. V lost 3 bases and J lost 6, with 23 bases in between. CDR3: CASSFESGRSDKDGYTF. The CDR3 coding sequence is TGTGCCAGCAGCTTCGAGTCCGGCAGAAGCGATAAGGATGGCTACACCTTC.

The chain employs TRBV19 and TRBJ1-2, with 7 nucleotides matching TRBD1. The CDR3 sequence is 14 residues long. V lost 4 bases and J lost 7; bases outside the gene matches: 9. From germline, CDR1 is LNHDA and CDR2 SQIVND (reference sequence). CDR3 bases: TGTGCCAGTAGTACCCAGGGGGTGGGCTCTGGCTACACCTTC. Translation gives CASSTQGVGSGYTF.

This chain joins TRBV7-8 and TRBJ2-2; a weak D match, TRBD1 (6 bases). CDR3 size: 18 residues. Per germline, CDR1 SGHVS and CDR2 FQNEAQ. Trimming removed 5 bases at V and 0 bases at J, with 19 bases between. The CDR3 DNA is TGTGCCAGCAGCCGGGACATACCCGACCTAACGAACACCGGGGAGCTGTTTTTT. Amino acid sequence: CASSRDIPDLTNTGELFF.

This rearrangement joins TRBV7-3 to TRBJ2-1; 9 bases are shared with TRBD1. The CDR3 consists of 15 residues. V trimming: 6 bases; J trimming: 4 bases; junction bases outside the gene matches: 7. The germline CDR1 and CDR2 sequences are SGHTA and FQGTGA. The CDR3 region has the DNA TGTGCCAGCAGTCGGGACAGGGACACGTACAATGAGCAGTTCTTC. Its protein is CASSRDRDTYNEQFF.

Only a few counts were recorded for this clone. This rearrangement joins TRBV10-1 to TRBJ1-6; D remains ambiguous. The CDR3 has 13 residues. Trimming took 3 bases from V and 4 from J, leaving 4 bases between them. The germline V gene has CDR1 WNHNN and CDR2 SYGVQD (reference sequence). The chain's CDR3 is CASSEQYNSPLHF. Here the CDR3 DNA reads TGCGCCAGCAGTGAACAGTATAATTCACCCCTCCACTTT.

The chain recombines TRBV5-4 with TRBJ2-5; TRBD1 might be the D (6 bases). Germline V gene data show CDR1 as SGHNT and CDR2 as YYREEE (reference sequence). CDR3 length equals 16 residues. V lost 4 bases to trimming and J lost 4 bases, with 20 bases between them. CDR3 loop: CASSPRVGQGIETQYF. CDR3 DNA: TGTGCCAGCAGCCCGAGGGTTGGGCAGGGGATAGAGACCCAGTACTTC.

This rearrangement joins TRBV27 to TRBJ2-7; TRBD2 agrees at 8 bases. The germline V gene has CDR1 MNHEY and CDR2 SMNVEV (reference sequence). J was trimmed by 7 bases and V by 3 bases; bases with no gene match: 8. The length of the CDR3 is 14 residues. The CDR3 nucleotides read TGTGCCAGCAGTTTCTCGGGGGGGCTTAGAGAGCAGTACTTC. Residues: CASSFSGGLREQYF.

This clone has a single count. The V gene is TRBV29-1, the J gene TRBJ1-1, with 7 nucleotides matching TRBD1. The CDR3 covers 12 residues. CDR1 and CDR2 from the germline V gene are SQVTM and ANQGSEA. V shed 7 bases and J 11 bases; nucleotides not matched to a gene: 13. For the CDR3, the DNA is TGCAGCGCTAGTGGAGGGGGCTCTATTGCTTTCTTT. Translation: CSASGGGSIAFF.